Below, 30 T cell receptor beta chains from the same sample are listed, as sequenced in a study of OX40 agonist ivuxolimab in advanced cancers. Profiling relied on immunoSEQ multiplex PCR, and the TCRdb table lists in-frame clones only, not all of them. The data contain roughly 110,000 clones, approximately 90% of them singletons. This specimen consisted of CD4+ or CD8+ T cells sorted from blood, obtained in a trial of the OX40 agonist ivuxolimab. Every receptor here comes from an adult with an advanced solid tumor such as melanoma, head and neck, liver or kidney cancer.

The rearrangement links TRBV9 to TRBJ1-1, with 9 bases aligning to TRBD1. Losses at the gene ends were 4 bases for V and 2 bases for J; bases not matched to a gene: 9. The germline CDR1 and CDR2 sequences are SGDLS and YYNGEE. The length of the CDR3 is 16 residues. CDR3 protein: CASSKGGTGTNTEAFF. CDR3 DNA sequence: TGTGCCAGCAGCAAAGGAGGGACAGGGACTAACACTGAAGCTTTCTTT.

The genes are TRBV7-2 and TRBJ2-5, with 7 bases matching TRBD2. Trimming cost V 2 bases and J 4 bases; bases outside gene matches: 7. Per the germline V gene, CDR1 is SGHTA and CDR2 is FQGNSA. The CDR3 runs 15 residues. The CDR3 DNA reads as TGTGCCAGCAGCTTACGGGGACTAAGGGGAGAGACCCAGTACTTC. This gives the protein CASSLRGLRGETQYF.

This chain links TRBV6-5 with TRBJ2-3; possibly TRBD1 or TRBD2 for D (5 bases each). The CDR3 has 13 amino acids. V was clipped by 6 bases and J by 2 bases, with 9 bases between them. Germline CDR1 and CDR2: MNHEY and SVGAGI. The CDR3 nucleotides are TGTGCCAGCAGGACCGGGGCCACAGATACGCAGTATTTT. It translates to CASRTGATDTQYF.

This clone was recorded once. V gene TRBV5-6 combines with J gene TRBJ1-5; the D gene is possibly TRBD1 (5 bases). V gave up 1 base and J gave up 6 bases, with 14 bases separating them. Germline V gives CDR1 SGHDT, CDR2 YYEEEE. This CDR3 comprises 15 residues. The chain's CDR3 is CASSLSQGVGQPQHF. CDR3 DNA sequence: TGTGCCAGCAGCTTGAGTCAGGGTGTAGGTCAGCCCCAGCATTTT.

J is TRBJ1-1 and V is TRBV5-5; 9 bases are a match to TRBD1. J lost 4 bases, V lost 3 bases, and 7 bases had no gene match. The CDR3 extends over 15 amino acids. CDR1 is SGHKS, CDR2 YYEKEE, per germline (reference sequence). The CDR3 DNA sequence: TGTGCCAGCAGCTGGGGGACAGGGAGTCTCACTGAAGCTTTCTTT. It encodes CASSWGTGSLTEAFF.

The chain joins TRBV5-1 to TRBJ2-7, with D tentatively TRBD1 (6 bases). Looked up from germline, CDR1 is SGHRS and CDR2 is YFSETQ. The length of the CDR3 is 13 residues. V gave up 4 bases and J gave up 1 base, with 9 bases separating them. The CDR3 reads CASSAGQSYEQYF. CDR3 coding DNA: TGCGCCAGCAGCGCCGGACAGTCCTACGAGCAGTACTTC.

The chain joins TRBV11-2 to TRBJ1-3; no reliable D call. The V end lost 2 bases, the J end lost 0 bases, and 5 bases lay between the germline ends. The CDR3 is 14 residues long. From germline, CDR1 is SGHAT and CDR2 FQNNGV. The CDR3 region has the DNA TGTGCCAGCAGCTTACAAGTCTCTGGAAACACCATATATTTT. Translating gives CASSLQVSGNTIYF. The full variable domain, with the rest looked up from reference TRBV11-2 and TRBJ1-3, is EAGVAQSPRYKIIEKRQSVAFWCNPISGHATLYWYQQILGQGPKLLIQFQNNGVVDDSQLPKDRFSAERLKGVDSTLKIQPAKLEDSAVYLCASSLQVSGNTIYFGEGSWLTVV.

The rearrangement joins TRBV6-5 to TRBJ2-3; D ambiguous. The CDR3 contains 15 residues. V was shortened by 4 bases and J by 4 bases, with 15 bases between the two germline ends. Germline V CDR1 and CDR2: MNHEY, SVGAGI. CDR3 sequence: CASSSASTFSDTQYF. DNA of the CDR3: TGTGCCAGCAGTTCTGCCTCGACGTTTTCAGATACGCAGTATTTT.

The chain uses TRBV19 and TRBJ1-6; the match to TRBD1 covers 9 bases. Trimming removed 10 bases from V and 10 bases from J; junction bases left unmatched: 8. Germline-derived CDR1 and CDR2 are LNHDA and SQIVND (reference sequence). This CDR3 comprises 13 residues. For the CDR3, the DNA is TGTGCCACCTCCGGGACAGGGACCTCACCCCTCCACTTT. This codes for CATSGTGTSPLHF.

This clone was observed a handful of times. The genes are TRBV7-9 and TRBJ2-6; D unclear. This CDR3 is 15 amino acids long. The germline V and J ends were trimmed by 6 bases and 1 base, with 10 bases remaining between them. The V gene's germline CDR1 is SEHNR and CDR2 FQNEAQ (reference sequence). This CDR3 is CASRLTRSGANVLTF. The CDR3 nucleotides are TGTGCCAGCAGGTTAACAAGATCTGGGGCCAACGTCCTGACTTTC. Full variable domain (missing parts from reference TRBV7-9 and TRBJ2-6): DTGVSQNPRHKITKRGQNVTFRCDPISEHNRLYWYRQTLGQGPEFLTYFQNEAQLEKSRLLSDRFSAERPKGSFSTLEIQRTEQGDSAMYLCASRLTRSGANVLTFGAGSRLTVL.

This chain connects TRBV20-1 to TRBJ1-1; D unresolved. The CDR3 sequence is 11 residues long. V lost 5 bases and J 4 bases, leaving 8 bases between the germline ends. The germline CDR1 and CDR2 sequences are DFQATT and SNEGSKA (reference sequence). The CDR3 DNA sequence: TGCAGTGCTCGGGAGGGCACTGAAGCTTTCTTT. It encodes CSAREGTEAFF.

This chain links TRBV7-2 with TRBJ2-3, with 8 nucleotides matching TRBD1. This CDR3 spans 14 amino acids. In germline, CDR1 is SGHTA, CDR2 FQGNSA. V dropped 3 bases and J dropped 4; count of bases not matched to a gene: 3. The CDR3, as DNA: TGTGCCAGCAGCTTCGGACAGGGCTCAGATACGCAGTATTTT. Its translation: CASSFGQGSDTQYF. Using reference TRBV7-2 and TRBJ2-3 for the parts outside the CDR3, the full variable domain is GAGVSQSPSNKVTEKGKDVELRCDPISGHTALYWYRQSLGQGLEFLIYFQGNSAPDKSGLPSDRFSAERTGGSVSTLTIQRTQQEDSAVYLCASSFGQGSDTQYFGPGTRLTVL.

This chain uses TRBV9 with TRBJ1-2; tentatively, D is TRBD1 (5 bases). The CDR3 totals 15 residues. Germline V gene lookup returns CDR1 SGDLS and CDR2 YYNGEE. Trimming left V 0 bases short and J 3 bases short, with 12 bases between. The CDR3: CASSVAGGRDYGYTF. CDR3 bases: TGTGCCAGCAGCGTAGCCGGGGGTCGCGACTATGGCTACACCTTC.

This clone appeared a single time. The rearrangement links TRBV5-4 to TRBJ2-2, with D possibly being TRBD1 (6 bases). This CDR3 has 14 residues. The germline V and J ends were trimmed by 3 bases and 5 bases, with 11 bases remaining between them. Germline CDR1 SGHNT, CDR2 YYREEE (reference sequence). In DNA form, the CDR3 reads TGTGCCAGCAGCTCACCAACAGGGACCGGGGAGCTGTTTTTT. Translated: CASSSPTGTGELFF.

In this sample, this clone turned up once. V and J are TRBV6-6 and TRBJ2-2; D is unclear. There are 13 residues in the CDR3. V was clipped by 5 bases and J by 1 base, with 5 bases between them. CDR1 is MNHNY and CDR2 is SVGAGI in the germline V gene (reference sequence). The DNA of the CDR3 is TGTGCCAGCAGTAACAGGAACACCGGGGAGCTGTTTTTT. It is translated as CASSNRNTGELFF.

This clone was seen only once. The chain employs TRBV21-1 and TRBJ1-1; the D call TRBD1 from the table was never checked on the DNA. TRBV21-1 represents a pseudogene. This CDR3 is built from 17 residues. This chain's CDR3 is CASSKMVQGSRNTEAFF. CDR3 DNA: TGTGCCAGCAGCAAAATGGTACAGGGGAGTAGGAACACTGAAGCTTTCTTT.

This clone was counted once. The gene calls are TRBV5-1 and TRBJ2-7; D gene uncertain. The CDR3 covers 14 residues. V lost 0 bases and J 4 bases, leaving 11 bases between the germline ends. Germline V gene lookup returns CDR1 SGHRS and CDR2 YFSETQ. The CDR3 loop reads CASSLGSGEYEQYF. CDR3 in DNA: TGCGCCAGCAGCTTGGGGTCGGGTGAATACGAGCAGTACTTC.

V and J are TRBV5-1 and TRBJ2-3, with TRBD2 matching over 16 bases. Germline V gene lookup returns CDR1 SGHRS and CDR2 YFSETQ. CDR3 length: 16 residues. Unmatched junction bases numbered 4, after V lost 3 bases and J lost 6 bases. For the CDR3, the DNA is TGCGCCAGCAGCTCGGGGACTAGCGGGGGGGCGGATACGCAGTATTTT. This sequence encodes CASSSGTSGGADTQYF. The entire variable domain, with the rest obtained from reference TRBV5-1 and TRBJ2-3, is as follows: KAGVTQTPRYLIKTRGQQVTLSCSPISGHRSVSWYQQTPGQGLQFLFEYFSETQRNKGNFPGRFSGRQFSNSRSEMNVSTLELGDSALYLCASSSGTSGGADTQYFGPGTRLTVL.

As DNA, the CDR3 is TGTGCCAGCAGTCCAGGGAGAGATCGTAGTCAGCCCCAGCATTTT. Translating gives CASSPGRDRSQPQHF. V gene TRBV28 combines with J gene TRBJ1-5, with D maybe TRBD1 (5 bases). From germline, CDR1 is MDHEN and CDR2 SYDVKM. The ends were cut back, 5 bases at V and 6 bases at J, with 17 bases in the middle. The CDR3 length is 15 residues.

The chain has TRBV7-9 and TRBJ2-3, with 7 nucleotides matching TRBD2. Germline values: CDR1 SEHNR, CDR2 FQNEAQ (reference sequence). V shed 8 bases and J 3 bases; nucleotides not matched to a gene: 5. The CDR3 extends over 13 amino acids. CDR3 residues: CASLGRGTDTQYF. In DNA, the CDR3 is TGTGCCAGCCTGGGGAGGGGAACAGATACGCAGTATTTT.

The chain joins TRBV11-2 to TRBJ2-1, with 15 nucleotides matching TRBD2. The CDR3 length is 17 residues. Germline CDR1 SGHAT, CDR2 FQNNGV. Trimming removed 1 base from V and 7 bases from J; junction bases left unmatched: 5. The CDR3 is CASSLAGLAGGQNEQFF. The CDR3 region has the DNA TGTGCCAGCAGCTTAGCAGGACTAGCGGGGGGGCAAAATGAGCAGTTCTTC.

The gene calls are TRBV9 and TRBJ2-7, with a weak D call TRBD2 (5 bases). Germline V gives CDR1 SGDLS, CDR2 YYNGEE. Trimming took off 2 bases at V and 2 bases at J, with 17 bases between the two ends. The CDR3 loop spans 16 amino acids. The CDR3 spells CASSVDPEGHTYEQYF. CDR3 nucleotides: TGTGCCAGCAGCGTCGACCCTGAGGGCCATACCTACGAGCAGTACTTC.

The CDR3 loop reads CASGPPPRPGDEKLFF. The CDR3 region has the DNA TGTGCCAGCGGCCCCCCGCCCCGGCCGGGGGATGAAAAACTGTTTTTT. The chain recombines TRBV7-2 with TRBJ1-4; tentatively, D is TRBD1 (5 bases). CDR3 length equals 16 residues. Germline CDR1 and CDR2: SGHTA and FQGNSA. Trimming shortened V by 8 bases and J by 6 bases, and 22 bases separated the two germline ends.

The chain joins TRBV18 to TRBJ1-1; no firm D call. The CDR3 sequence is 18 residues long. Germline values: CDR1 KGHSH, CDR2 LQKENI. Trimming took off 3 bases at V and 5 bases at J, with 25 bases between the two ends. CDR3 region: CASSPSRSGAIGWTEAFF. The CDR3 bases are TGTGCCAGCTCACCGAGTAGGTCAGGAGCCATAGGGTGGACTGAAGCTTTCTTT. Drawing the rest from reference TRBV18 and TRBJ1-1, the complete variable domain is NAGVMQNPRHLVRRRGQEARLRCSPMKGHSHVYWYRQLPEEGLKFMVYLQKENIIDESGMPKERFSAEFPKEGPSILRIQQVVRGDSAAYFCASSPSRSGAIGWTEAFFGQGTRLTVV.

The chain links TRBV30 to TRBJ2-3; D perhaps matches TRBD1 (6 bases). V shed 5 bases and J shed 2 bases, with 8 bases lying between them. This CDR3 region has 12 residues. CDR1 and CDR2 (germline): GTSNPN, SVGIG (reference sequence). Written as DNA, the CDR3 is TGTGCCTGGGGGGACAACACAGATACGCAGTATTTT. Translating gives CAWGDNTDTQYF.

The chain employs TRBV5-1 and TRBJ2-2; 8 bases agree with TRBD2. The length of the CDR3 is 16 residues. Trimming cost V 4 bases and J 1 base; bases outside gene matches: 6. Germline loops: CDR1 SGHRS, CDR2 YFSETQ. This CDR3 reads CASSRNLAGNTGELFF. DNA of the CDR3: TGCGCCAGCAGCCGGAACCTAGCGGGGAACACCGGGGAGCTGTTTTTT.

The chain combines TRBV9 with TRBJ1-6; D gene unclear. The V end was cut by 3 bases, the J end by 10 bases, with 20 bases between. The CDR3 spans 16 residues. Germline loops: CDR1 SGDLS, CDR2 YYNGEE. CDR3 coding DNA: TGTGCCAGCAGCGCAGACACTGCCCCGGGGAACTCACCCCTCCACTTT. Protein sequence: CASSADTAPGNSPLHF.

The chain has TRBV7-9 and TRBJ2-1, with 7 bases fitting TRBD1. Germline values: CDR1 SEHNR, CDR2 FQNEAQ (reference sequence). With V trimmed by 0 bases and J by 8 bases, 10 bases remained unmatched. The CDR3 has 16 amino acids. The CDR3 DNA reads TGTGCCAGCAGCTTAGCGGTGGGACAGCGGTCGGATGAGCAGTTCTTC. As protein: CASSLAVGQRSDEQFF.

J is TRBJ2-7 and V is TRBV7-2; unclear D gene. CDR3 length equals 13 residues. Trimming left V 1 base short and J 7 bases short, with 11 bases between. Germline CDR1 is SGHTA and CDR2 is FQGNSA. This CDR3 is CASSLVVRREQYF. CDR3 bases: TGTGCCAGCAGCTTAGTGGTCAGGCGTGAGCAGTACTTC.

This clone was detected once. At one of its ends the junction is not consistent with the germline gene, which may arise from a read error. The rearrangement uses TRBV28 and TRBJ2-7; 13 bases align to TRBD2. Germline CDR1 MDHEN, CDR2 SYDVKM. This CDR3 comprises 12 residues. The CDR3 is CASSPGRTSGSF. The CDR3 nucleotides read TGTGCCAGCAGTCCTGGAAGGACTAGCGGGAGTTTC. Full variable domain (outside the CDR3, taken from reference TRBV28 and TRBJ2-7): DVKVTQSSRYLVKRTGEKVFLECVQDMDHENMFWYRQDPGLGLRLIYFSYDVKMKEKGDIPEGYSVSREKKERFSLILESASTNQTSMYLCASSPGRTSGSFGPGTRLTVT.